This TCR beta chain is from a study of PD-1 blockade in classical Hodgkin lymphoma (dated by TCRdb to the early 2020s). With respect to the entire study: Nivolumab dosing was 3 mg/kg intravenously every 2 weeks, continuing until either disease progression or unacceptable toxicity. To define a peripheral blood immune signature of response to PD-1 blockade in classical Hodgkin lymphoma, the study combined TCR beta sequencing with CyTOF.

Genomic DNA was extracted with the Qiagen DNeasy kit from unsorted PBMCs and from negatively selected CD4+ and CD8+ fractions. Using primers that anneal to V and J segments, immunoSEQ multiplex PCR amplified the TCR beta CDR3 regions. A synthetic immune receptor repertoire was used to minimize amplification bias, and any residual bias was removed computationally once sequencing was done. The study's processing was this. Repertoire diversity was quantified as the Shannon entropy index using custom Python scripts. Unsorted, CD4+ and CD8+ repertoires were examined separately, except in combined analyses, for which CD4+ and CD8+ sequences were merged in silico. A clone was considered expanded if an increase in frequency of at least 2-fold after treatment relative to C1D1 was found, and a pseudocount of 0.5 was applied to clones undetected at baseline. Singleton clones were defined as clones with 0 or 1 copy at C1D1, and non-singleton clones were defined as clones with 2 or more copies. By matching protein sequences in sorted samples from the same patient, clones expanded in unsorted samples were annotated as CD4+, CD8+ or unknown. Diversity changes from C1D1 to C4D1 were tested in paired samples using Wilcoxon tests. TCRdb retrieved this table from immuneACCESS and kept in-frame rearrangements only. Not all clones are present; in checked studies, unresolved V genes account for under half, and no reason is known for the remainder. The V and J calls and clone size are taken from that table; D and trimming were inferred from the DNA. The sample yields 25,000 to 30,000 clones; under 85% were counted once. The ten top clones hold 30% to 45% of the sample.

Regarding this clone: It lacks a known antigen. No base quality information exists; no much larger clone differs at one position.

Broad study findings and their caveats: Baseline diversity similar to that of newly diagnosed patients was observed in trial patients achieving complete response, whereas significantly lower diversity was observed in partial responders and progressors. Lower diversity was seen in patients whose nivolumab began less than 1 year after ASCT, and these patients were left out of later analyses so that immune reconstitution would not confound the results. Newly diagnosed patients were reported to have lower baseline TCR diversity than healthy donors, and relapsed/refractory patients were reported to have lower baseline TCR diversity still. By C4D1, a significant rise was seen in CD4+ TCR diversity but not in CD8+ TCR diversity (p=0.0027 vs p=0.16), and the rise was most apparent among complete responders (p=0.02). The study covered only a single clinical trial cohort, and the causes of the repertoire differences, possibly disease activity or prior therapy, were still not defined.

The CDR3, from cysteine to phenylalanine, totals 14 residues. This entry keeps only the CDR3 DNA: 42 bases, framed from base 1. The germline V gene (reference sequence) sets CDR1 to LNHDA and CDR2 to SQIVND. Germline trimming amounts to 6 bases on V and 1 base on J, with 6 as the count of junction bases outside the gene matches. Sample time point, as interpreted from the label and publication: cycle 2 day 1 (C2D1) of nivolumab. Every trial patient had relapsed following autologous stem cell transplantation, and prior brentuximab vedotin exposure was what differed among cohorts A, B and C. The trial cohort was composed of about 60 patients with relapsed/refractory classical Hodgkin lymphoma, for whom complete response, partial response or progressive disease was recorded as best overall response. Trial patients were treated with single-agent nivolumab in the multi-cohort phase II CheckMate 205 trial. An independent review committee assessed best overall response by applying the 2007 International Working Group response criteria. PBMCs from the trial were collected at three points: immediately before nivolumab initiation (C1D1), and during therapy at cycle 2 day 1 and cycle 4 day 1. Peripheral blood was collected in 8 mL Vacutainer Cell Preparation Tubes, from which PBMCs were isolated by centrifugation and then cryopreserved.

Recombination connected TRBV19 to TRBJ2-7, with 7 bases matching TRBD1. This sequence was found in a human donor with classical Hodgkin lymphoma. Sequences were derived from peripheral blood mononuclear cells (PBMCs), sampled before the second cycle of nivolumab. The CDR3 protein is CASSPWTGSYEQYF. The sequenced DNA: TGTGCCAGTAGCCCCTGGACAGGATCCTACGAGCAGTACTTC.